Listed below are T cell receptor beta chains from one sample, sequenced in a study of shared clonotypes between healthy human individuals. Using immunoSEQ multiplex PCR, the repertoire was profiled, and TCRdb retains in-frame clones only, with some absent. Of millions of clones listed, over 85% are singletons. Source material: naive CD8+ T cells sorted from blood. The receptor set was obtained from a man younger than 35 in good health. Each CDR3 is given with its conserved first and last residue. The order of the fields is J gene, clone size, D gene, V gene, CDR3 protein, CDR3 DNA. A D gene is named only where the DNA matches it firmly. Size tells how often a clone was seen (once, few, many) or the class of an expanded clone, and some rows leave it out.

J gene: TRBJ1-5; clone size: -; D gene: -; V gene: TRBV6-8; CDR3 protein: CASSFRGPRPNQPQHF; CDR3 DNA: TGTGCCAGCAGTTTCAGGGGACCACGACCCAATCAGCCCCAGCATTTT
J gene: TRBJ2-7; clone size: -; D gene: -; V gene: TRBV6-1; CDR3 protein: CASSELSGLDYEQYF; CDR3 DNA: TGTGCCAGCAGTGAACTATCCGGATTAGACTACGAGCAGTACTTC
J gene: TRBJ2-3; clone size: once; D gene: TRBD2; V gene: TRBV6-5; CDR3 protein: CASGPDAGRTDTQYF; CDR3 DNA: TGTGCCAGCGGACCGGACGCCGGGAGGACAGATACGCAGTATTTT
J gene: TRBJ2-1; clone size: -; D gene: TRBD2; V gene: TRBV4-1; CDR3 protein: CASSQDFGLGLFGQFF; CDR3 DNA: TGCGCCAGCAGCCAGGACTTTGGACTAGGACTATTTGGGCAGTTCTTC
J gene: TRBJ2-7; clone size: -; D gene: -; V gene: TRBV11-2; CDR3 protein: CASSLTVEQYF; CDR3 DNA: TGTGCCAGCAGCTTAACTGTGGAGCAGTACTTC
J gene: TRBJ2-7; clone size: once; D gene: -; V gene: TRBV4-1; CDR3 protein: CASSQEIGRGYEQYF; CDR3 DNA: TGCGCCAGCAGCCAAGAAATCGGCAGGGGATACGAGCAGTACTTC
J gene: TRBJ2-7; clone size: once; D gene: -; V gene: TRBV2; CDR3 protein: CASSEEDTSGAEQYF; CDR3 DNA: TGTGCCAGCAGTGAAGAGGACACCTCGGGGGCCGAGCAGTACTTC
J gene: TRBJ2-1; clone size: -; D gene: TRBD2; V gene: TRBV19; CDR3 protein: CASSSDSGGALNEQFF; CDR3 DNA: TGTGCCAGTAGTAGCGATAGCGGGGGGGCCCTCAATGAGCAGTTCTTC
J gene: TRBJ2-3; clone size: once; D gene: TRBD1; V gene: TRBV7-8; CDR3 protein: CASRTPGGDTDTQYF; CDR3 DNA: TGTGCCAGCAGAACACCAGGGGGCGACACAGATACGCAGTATTTT
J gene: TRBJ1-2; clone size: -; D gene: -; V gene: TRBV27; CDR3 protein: CASTDTGSNYGYTF; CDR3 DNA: TGTGCCAGCACCGACACAGGGTCTAACTATGGCTACACCTTC
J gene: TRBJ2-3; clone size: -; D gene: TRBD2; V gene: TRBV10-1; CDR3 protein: CASSPEGPLAGGIDTQYF; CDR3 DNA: TGCGCCAGCAGTCCTGAGGGGCCTCTAGCGGGGGGTATAGATACGCAGTATTTT
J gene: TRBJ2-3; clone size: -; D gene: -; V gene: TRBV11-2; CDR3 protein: CASSTRALQYF; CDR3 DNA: TGTGCCAGCAGCACCCGGGCTCTGCAGTATTTT
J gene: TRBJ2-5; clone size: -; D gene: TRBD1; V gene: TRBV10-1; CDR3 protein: CASRGEGGTQYF; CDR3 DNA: TGCGCCAGCAGGGGAGAAGGGGGCACCCAGTACTTC
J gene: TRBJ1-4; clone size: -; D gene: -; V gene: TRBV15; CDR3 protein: CATSQRGVGEKLFF; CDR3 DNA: TGTGCCACCAGCCAGAGGGGGGTTGGGGAAAAACTGTTTTTT
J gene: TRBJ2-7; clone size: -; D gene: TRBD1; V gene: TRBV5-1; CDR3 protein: CASSQWTGGHEQYF; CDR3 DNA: TGCGCCAGCAGCCAATGGACAGGGGGGCACGAGCAGTACTTC
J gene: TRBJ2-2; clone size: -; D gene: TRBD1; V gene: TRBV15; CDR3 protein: CATSSRGLYTGELFF; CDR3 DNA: TGTGCCACCAGCAGCAGGGGGTTGTACACCGGGGAGCTGTTTTTT
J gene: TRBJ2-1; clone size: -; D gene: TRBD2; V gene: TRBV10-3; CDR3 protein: CAISEPGEGLAQQFF; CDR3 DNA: TGTGCCATCAGTGAGCCCGGAGAAGGACTAGCTCAGCAGTTCTTC
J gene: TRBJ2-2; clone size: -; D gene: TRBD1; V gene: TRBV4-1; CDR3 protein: CASSQPRQGNTGELFF; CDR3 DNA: TGCGCCAGCAGCCAGCCCCGACAGGGAAACACCGGGGAGCTGTTTTTT
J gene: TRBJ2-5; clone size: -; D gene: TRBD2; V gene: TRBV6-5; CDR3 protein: CASTWDYNQETQYF; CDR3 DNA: TGTGCCAGCACCTGGGACTACAATCAAGAGACCCAGTACTTC
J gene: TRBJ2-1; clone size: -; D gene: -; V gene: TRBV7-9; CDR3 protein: CASSLPREAESYNEQFF; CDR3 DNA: TGTGCCAGCAGCTTACCGCGGGAAGCGGAGTCCTACAATGAGCAGTTCTTC
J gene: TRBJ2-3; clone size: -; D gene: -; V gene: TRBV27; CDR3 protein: CASSLYRLDTDTQYF; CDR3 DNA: TGTGCCAGCAGTTTATATCGGCTAGACACAGATACGCAGTATTTT
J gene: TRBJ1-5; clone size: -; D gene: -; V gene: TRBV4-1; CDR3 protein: CASSPRGSEMIEPQHF; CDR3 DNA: TGCGCCAGCAGCCCCCGGGGTAGCGAGATGATCGAGCCCCAGCATTTT
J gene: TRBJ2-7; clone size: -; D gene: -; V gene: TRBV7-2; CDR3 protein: CASSSPGHQYEQYF; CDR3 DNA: TGTGCCAGCAGCTCCCCGGGACATCAGTACGAGCAGTACTTC
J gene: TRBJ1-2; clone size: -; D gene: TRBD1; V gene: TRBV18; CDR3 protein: CASSRGDSINYGYTF; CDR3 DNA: TGTGCCAGCTCACGAGGGGACAGCATAAACTATGGCTACACCTTC
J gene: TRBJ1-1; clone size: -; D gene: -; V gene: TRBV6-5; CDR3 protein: CASKWYEGTEAFF; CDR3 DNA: TGTGCCAGCAAATGGTACGAGGGAACTGAAGCTTTCTTT
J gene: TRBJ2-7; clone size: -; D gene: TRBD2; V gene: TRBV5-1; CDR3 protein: CASSLALAGGYEQYF; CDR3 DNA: TGCGCCAGCAGCTTGGCGCTAGCGGGAGGGTACGAGCAGTACTTC
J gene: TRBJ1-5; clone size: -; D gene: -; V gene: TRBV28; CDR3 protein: CASSPDSDQPQHF; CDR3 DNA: TGTGCCAGCAGTCCGGACAGCGATCAGCCCCAGCATTTT
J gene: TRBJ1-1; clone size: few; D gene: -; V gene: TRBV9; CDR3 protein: CASSVVDDTEAFF; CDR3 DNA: TGTGCCAGCAGCGTAGTGGACGACACTGAAGCTTTCTTT
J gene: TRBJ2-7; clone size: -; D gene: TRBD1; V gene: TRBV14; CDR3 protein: CASSPGQGLYEQYF; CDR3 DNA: TGTGCCAGCAGCCCGGGACAGGGCCTATACGAGCAGTACTTC
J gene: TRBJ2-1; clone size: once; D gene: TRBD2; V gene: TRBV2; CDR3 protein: CASRPSSGGPLEQFF; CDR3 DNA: TGTGCCAGCAGACCATCTAGCGGGGGGCCTCTTGAGCAGTTCTTC
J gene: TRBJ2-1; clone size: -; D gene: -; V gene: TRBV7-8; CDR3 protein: CASSPTIGGLSSYNEQFF; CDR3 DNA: TGTGCCAGCAGCCCGACGATCGGAGGACTTAGCTCCTACAATGAGCAGTTCTTC
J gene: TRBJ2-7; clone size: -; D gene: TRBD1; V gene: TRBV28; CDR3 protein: CASSLKGGQYEQYF; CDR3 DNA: TGTGCCAGCAGTTTAAAAGGGGGCCAGTACGAGCAGTACTTC
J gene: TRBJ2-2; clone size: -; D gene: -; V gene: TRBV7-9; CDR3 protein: CASSASEVTGELFF; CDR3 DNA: TGTGCCAGCAGCGCTAGCGAGGTTACCGGGGAGCTGTTTTTT
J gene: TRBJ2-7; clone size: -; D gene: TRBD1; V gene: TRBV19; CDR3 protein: CASSAGTGGAYEQYF; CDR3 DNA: TGTGCCAGTAGTGCCGGGACAGGGGGCGCCTACGAGCAGTACTTC
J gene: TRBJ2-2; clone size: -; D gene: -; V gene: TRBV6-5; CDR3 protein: CASSTGSGELFF; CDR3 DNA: TGTGCCAGCAGTACAGGGTCCGGGGAGCTGTTTTTT
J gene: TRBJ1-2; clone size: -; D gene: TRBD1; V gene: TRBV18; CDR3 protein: CASSTYRFPGQGNYGYTF; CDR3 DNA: TGTGCCAGCTCAACTTACAGATTTCCGGGACAGGGAAACTATGGCTACACCTTC
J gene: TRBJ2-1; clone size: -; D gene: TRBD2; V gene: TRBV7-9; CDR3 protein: CASGSARGGYNEQFF; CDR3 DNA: TGTGCCAGCGGATCTGCGCGGGGGGGCTACAATGAGCAGTTCTTC
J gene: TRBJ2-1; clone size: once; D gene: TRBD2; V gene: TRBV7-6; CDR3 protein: CASSLVGGRAEGNEQFF; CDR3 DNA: TGTGCCAGCAGCTTAGTAGGCGGGAGGGCAGAGGGCAATGAGCAGTTCTTC
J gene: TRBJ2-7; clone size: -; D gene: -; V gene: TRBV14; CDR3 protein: CASSQAGSGGEQYF; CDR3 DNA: TGTGCCAGCAGCCAAGCAGGGTCAGGAGGCGAGCAGTACTTC
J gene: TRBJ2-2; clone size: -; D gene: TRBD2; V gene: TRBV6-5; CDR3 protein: CASSYSTGGWELFF; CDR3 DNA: TGTGCCAGCAGTTACAGTACCGGGGGGTGGGAGCTGTTTTTT
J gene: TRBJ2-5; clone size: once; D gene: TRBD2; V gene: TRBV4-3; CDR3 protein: CASSQLLAEGETQYF; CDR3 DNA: TGCGCCAGCAGCCAGCTACTAGCGGAGGGGGAGACCCAGTACTTC
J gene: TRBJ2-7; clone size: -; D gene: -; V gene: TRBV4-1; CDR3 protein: CASKSPEGVDEQYF; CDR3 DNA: TGCGCCAGCAAATCACCAGAGGGGGTGGACGAGCAGTACTTC
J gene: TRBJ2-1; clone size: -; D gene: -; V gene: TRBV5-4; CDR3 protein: CASSLAPGALGNEQFF; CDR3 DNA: TGTGCCAGCAGCTTGGCGCCGGGGGCGCTCGGGAATGAGCAGTTCTTC
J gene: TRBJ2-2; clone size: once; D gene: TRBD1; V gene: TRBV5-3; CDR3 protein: CARISQRGQSNTGELFF; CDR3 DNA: TGTGCCAGAATCTCACAGAGGGGGCAGTCAAACACCGGGGAGCTGTTTTTT
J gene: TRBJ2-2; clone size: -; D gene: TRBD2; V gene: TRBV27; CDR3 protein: CASRPLDGLATGELFF; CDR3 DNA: TGTGCCAGCAGGCCTTTAGATGGACTAGCAACCGGGGAGCTGTTTTTT
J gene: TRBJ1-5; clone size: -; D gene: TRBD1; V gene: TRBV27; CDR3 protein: CASRTGVGSQPQHF; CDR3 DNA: TGTGCCAGCAGGACAGGGGTGGGGAGTCAGCCCCAGCATTTT
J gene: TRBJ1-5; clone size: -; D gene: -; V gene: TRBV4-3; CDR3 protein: CASSQDRGVNQPQHF; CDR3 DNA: TGCGCCAGCAGCCAAGATCGAGGGGTCAATCAGCCCCAGCATTTT
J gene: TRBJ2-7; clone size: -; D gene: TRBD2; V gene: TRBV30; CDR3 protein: CAWSDPGLVNEQYF; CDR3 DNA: TGTGCCTGGAGTGATCCGGGACTAGTTAACGAGCAGTACTTC
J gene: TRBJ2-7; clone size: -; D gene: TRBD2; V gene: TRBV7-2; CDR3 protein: CASSPIERGLAGVYEQYF; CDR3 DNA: TGTGCCAGCAGCCCCATAGAGCGGGGACTAGCGGGAGTCTACGAGCAGTACTTC
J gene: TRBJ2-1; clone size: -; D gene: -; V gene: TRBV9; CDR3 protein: CASSGLGQGLYNEQFF; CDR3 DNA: TGTGCCAGCAGCGGATTGGGGCAGGGCCTTTACAATGAGCAGTTCTTC
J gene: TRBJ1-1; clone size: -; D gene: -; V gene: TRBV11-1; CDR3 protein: CASSLAWDNTEAFF; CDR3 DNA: TGTGCCAGCAGCTTAGCTTGGGATAACACTGAAGCTTTCTTT
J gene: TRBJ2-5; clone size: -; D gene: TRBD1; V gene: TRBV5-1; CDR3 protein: CASSTGDRGLEETQYF; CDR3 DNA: TGCGCCAGCAGCACTGGGGACAGGGGGTTGGAAGAGACCCAGTACTTC